This T cell receptor beta chain appears in the sequencing data of a study of Graves' ophthalmopathy and Graves' hyperthyroidism. Active ophthalmopathy (CAS at least 3, NOSPECS at least 4), lasting under 3 months. Patients were left out if they had other autoimmune diseases, uncontrolled infections, pregnancy or lactation. Diagnosis used clinical symptoms, serum thyroxine, TRAb, thyroid ultrasound and orbital computed tomography. Study-wide points: Most expanded clonotypes from thyroid (those above 0.001 frequency) were also found in blood.

Amplification of the TCR beta CDR3 regions used RNA transcripts (as template). First-round RT-PCR relied on HTBI primers, and a second-round multiplex PCR came next. TCRdb re-called the multiplex PCR reads with MiXCR, one entry per CDR3 protein. Of about 700,000 distinct CDR3 sequences listed, 40% were seen once; the top ten hold 35% to 55%. The V and J ends lost 6 bases and 5 bases, in that order; junction bases with no gene match: 3. The CDR3 is 13 residues long. The germline V gene encodes CDR1 LNHDA and CDR2 SQIVND (reference sequence). At least ten counts were recorded for this clonotype. No antigen is known for it.

The chain combines TRBV19 with TRBJ1-5; 8 bases map to TRBD1. Source material: peripheral blood. This clonotype was sampled from an adult man with Graves' ophthalmopathy. This CDR3 is CASRTGDYQPQHF. For the CDR3, the DNA is TGTGCCAGTAGGACAGGGGATTATCAGCCCCAGCATTTT.